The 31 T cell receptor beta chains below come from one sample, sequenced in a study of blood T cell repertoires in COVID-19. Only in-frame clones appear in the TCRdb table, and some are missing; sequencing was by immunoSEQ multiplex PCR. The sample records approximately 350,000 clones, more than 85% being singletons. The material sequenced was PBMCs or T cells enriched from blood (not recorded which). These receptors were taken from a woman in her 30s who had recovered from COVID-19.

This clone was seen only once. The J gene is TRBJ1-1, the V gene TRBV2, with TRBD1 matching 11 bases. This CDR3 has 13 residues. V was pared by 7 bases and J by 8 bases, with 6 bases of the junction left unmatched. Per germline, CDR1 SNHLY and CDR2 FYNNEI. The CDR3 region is CASIRTGGREAFF. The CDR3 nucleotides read TGTGCCAGCATTAGGACAGGGGGCAGGGAAGCTTTCTTT. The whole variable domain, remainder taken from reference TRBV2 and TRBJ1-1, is EPEVTQTPSHQVTQMGQEVILRCVPISNHLYFYWYRQILGQKVEFLVSFYNNEISEKSEIFDDQFSVERPDGSNFTLKIRSTKLEDSAMYFCASIRTGGREAFFGQGTRLTVV.

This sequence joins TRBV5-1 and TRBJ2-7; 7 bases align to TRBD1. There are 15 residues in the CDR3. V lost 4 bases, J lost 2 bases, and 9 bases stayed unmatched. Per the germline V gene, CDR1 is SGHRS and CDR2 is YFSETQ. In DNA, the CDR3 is TGCGCCAGCAGCACCGGACAGGTCCCAACCTACGAGCAGTACTTC. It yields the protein CASSTGQVPTYEQYF.

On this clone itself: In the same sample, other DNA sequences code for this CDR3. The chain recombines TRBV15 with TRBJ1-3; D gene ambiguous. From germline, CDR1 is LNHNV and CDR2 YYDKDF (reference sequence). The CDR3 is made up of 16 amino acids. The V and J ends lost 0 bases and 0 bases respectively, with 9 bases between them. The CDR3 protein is CATSRDPGSSGNTIYF. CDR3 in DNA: TGTGCCACCAGCAGAGATCCAGGATCCTCTGGAAACACCATATATTTT.

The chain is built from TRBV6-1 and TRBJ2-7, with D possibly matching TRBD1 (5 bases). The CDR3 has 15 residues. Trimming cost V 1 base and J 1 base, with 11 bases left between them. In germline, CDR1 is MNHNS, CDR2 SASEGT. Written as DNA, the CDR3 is TGTGCCAGCAGTGAAGGGACATCCCCATCCTACGAGCAGTACTTC. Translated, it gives CASSEGTSPSYEQYF.

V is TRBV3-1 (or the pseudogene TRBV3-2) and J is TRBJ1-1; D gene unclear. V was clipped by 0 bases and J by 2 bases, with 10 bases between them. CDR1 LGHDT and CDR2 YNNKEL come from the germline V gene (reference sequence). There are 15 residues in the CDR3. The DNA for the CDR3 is TGTGCCAGCAGCCAAGATACAGAAGTCAACACTGAAGCTTTCTTT. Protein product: CASSQDTEVNTEAFF.

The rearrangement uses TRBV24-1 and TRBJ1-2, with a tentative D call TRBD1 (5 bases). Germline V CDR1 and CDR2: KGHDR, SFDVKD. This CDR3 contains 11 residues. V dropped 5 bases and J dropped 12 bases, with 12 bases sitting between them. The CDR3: CATSAEGRHTF. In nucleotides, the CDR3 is TGTGCCACCAGTGCGGAGGGGAGGCACACCTTC.

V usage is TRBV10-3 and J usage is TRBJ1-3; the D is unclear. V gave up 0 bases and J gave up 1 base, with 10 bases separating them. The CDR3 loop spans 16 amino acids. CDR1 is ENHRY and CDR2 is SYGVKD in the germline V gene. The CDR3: CAISESPGGSGNTIYF. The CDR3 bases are TGTGCCATCAGTGAGTCGCCGGGAGGGTCTGGAAACACCATATATTTT.

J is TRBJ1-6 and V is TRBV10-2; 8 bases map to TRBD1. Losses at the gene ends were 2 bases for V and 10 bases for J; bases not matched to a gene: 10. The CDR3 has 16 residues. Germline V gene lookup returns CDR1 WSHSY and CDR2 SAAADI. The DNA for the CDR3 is TGCGCCAGCAGTGAGCCCCCCGACAGGGGAGGATCACCCCTCCACTTT. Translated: CASSEPPDRGGSPLHF.

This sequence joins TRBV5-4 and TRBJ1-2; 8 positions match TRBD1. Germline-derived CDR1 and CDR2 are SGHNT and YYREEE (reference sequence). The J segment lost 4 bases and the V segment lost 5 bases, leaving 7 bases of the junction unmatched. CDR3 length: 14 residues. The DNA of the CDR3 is TGTGCCAGCAGACTGACAGGGGTGCTCTATGGCTACACCTTC. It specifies CASRLTGVLYGYTF. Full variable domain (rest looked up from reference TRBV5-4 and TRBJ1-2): ETGVTQSPTHLIKTRGQQVTLRCSSQSGHNTVSWYQQALGQGPQFIFQYYREEENGRGNFPPRFSGLQFPNYSSELNVNALELDDSALYLCASRLTGVLYGYTFGSGTRLTVV.

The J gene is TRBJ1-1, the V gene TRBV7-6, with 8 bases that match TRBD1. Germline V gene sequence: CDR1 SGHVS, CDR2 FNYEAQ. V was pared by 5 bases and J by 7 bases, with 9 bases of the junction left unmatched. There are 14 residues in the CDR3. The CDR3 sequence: CASSPGTGAVEAFF. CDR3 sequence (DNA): TGTGCCAGCAGCCCAGGGACAGGAGCCGTTGAAGCTTTCTTT.

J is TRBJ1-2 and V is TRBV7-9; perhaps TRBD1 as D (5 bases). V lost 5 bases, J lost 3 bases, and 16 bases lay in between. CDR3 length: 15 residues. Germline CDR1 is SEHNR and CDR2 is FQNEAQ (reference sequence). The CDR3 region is CASSLQEGSHYGYTF. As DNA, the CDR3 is TGTGCCAGCAGCCTGCAGGAGGGGAGCCACTATGGCTACACCTTC.

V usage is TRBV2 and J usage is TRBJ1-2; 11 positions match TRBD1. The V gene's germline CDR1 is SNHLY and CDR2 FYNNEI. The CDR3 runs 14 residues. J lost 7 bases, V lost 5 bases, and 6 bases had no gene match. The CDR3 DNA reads TGTGCCAGCAGTCAGGACAGGGGGCTGGGTGGCTACACCTTC. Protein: CASSQDRGLGGYTF.

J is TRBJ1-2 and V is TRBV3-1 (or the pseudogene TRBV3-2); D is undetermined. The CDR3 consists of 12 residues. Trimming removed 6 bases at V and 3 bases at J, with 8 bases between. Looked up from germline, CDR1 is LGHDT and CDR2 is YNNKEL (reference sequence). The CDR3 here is CASRTSDYGYTF. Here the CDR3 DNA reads TGTGCCAGCAGAACGAGTGACTATGGCTACACCTTC.

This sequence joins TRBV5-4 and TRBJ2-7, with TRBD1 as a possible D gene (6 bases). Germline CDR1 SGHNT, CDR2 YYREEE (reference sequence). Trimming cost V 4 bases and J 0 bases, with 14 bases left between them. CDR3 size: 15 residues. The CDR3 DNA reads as TGTGCCAGCAGCCCAGGCACGGACAGCTCCTACGAGCAGTACTTC. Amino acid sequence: CASSPGTDSSYEQYF.

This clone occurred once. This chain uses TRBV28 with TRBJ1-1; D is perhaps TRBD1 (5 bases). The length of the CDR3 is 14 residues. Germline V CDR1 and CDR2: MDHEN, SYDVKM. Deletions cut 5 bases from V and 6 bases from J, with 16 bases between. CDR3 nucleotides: TGTGCCAGCAGTCTCCCCGGGGGAGGCGCTGAAGCTTTCTTT. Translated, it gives CASSLPGGGAEAFF.

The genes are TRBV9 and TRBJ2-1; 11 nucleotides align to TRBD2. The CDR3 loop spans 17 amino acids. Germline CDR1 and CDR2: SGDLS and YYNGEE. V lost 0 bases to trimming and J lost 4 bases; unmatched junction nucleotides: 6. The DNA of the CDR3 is TGTGCCAGCAGCGTAGGAAATAGCGGGGGGGCTTACAATGAGCAGTTCTTC. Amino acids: CASSVGNSGGAYNEQFF.

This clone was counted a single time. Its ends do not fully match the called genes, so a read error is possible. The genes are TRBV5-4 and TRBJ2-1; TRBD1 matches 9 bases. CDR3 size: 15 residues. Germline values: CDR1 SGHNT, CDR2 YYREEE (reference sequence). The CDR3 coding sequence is TGTGCCAGCAGGTTGGACAGGGGAAGCTACAATGAGCAGTTCTTC. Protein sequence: CASRLDRGSYNEQFF.

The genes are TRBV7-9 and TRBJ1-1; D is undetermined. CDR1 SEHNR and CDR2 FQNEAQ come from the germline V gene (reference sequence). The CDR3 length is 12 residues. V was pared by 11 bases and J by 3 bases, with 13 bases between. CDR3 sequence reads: CAGGRDDTEAFF. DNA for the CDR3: TGTGCCGGCGGACGGGATGACACTGAAGCTTTCTTT.

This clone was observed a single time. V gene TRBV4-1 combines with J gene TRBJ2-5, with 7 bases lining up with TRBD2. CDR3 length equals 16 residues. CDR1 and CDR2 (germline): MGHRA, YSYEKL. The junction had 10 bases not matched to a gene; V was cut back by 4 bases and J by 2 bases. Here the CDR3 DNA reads TGCGCCAGCAGCCCCTACGCGGGAGCCATGCAAGAGACCCAGTACTTC. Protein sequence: CASSPYAGAMQETQYF.

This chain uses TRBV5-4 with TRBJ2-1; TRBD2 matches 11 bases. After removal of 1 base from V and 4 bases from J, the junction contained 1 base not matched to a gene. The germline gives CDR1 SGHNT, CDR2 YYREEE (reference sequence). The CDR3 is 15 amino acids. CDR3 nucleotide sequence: TGTGCCAGCAGCTTGACTAGCGGGGGATACAATGAGCAGTTCTTC. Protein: CASSLTSGGYNEQFF.

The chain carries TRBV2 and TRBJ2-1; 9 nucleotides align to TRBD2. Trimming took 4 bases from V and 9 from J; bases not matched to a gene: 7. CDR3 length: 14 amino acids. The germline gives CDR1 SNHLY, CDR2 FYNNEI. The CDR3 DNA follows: TGTGCCAGCAGTGTTGGTAGCGGGAGAGGTGAGCAGTTCTTC. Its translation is CASSVGSGRGEQFF.

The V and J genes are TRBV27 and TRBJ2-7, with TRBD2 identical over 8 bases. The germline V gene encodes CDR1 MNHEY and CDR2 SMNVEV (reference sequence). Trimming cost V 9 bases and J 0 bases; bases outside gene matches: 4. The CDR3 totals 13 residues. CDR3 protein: CASSGISSYEQYF. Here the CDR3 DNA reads TGTGCCAGTAGCGGGATTAGCTCCTACGAGCAGTACTTC.

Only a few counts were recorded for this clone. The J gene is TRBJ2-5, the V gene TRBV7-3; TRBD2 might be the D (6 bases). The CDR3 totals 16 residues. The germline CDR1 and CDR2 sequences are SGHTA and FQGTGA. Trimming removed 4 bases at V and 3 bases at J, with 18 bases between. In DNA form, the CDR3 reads TGTGCCAGCAGCTCCCCGTTGGGTGGAGGGGAAGAGACCCAGTACTTC. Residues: CASSSPLGGGEETQYF.

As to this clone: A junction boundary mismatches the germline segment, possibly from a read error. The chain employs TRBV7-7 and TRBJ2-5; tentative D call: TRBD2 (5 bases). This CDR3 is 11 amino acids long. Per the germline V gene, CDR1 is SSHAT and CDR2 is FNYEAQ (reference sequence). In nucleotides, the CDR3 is TGTGCTAGCAGTCCGGGGGAGACCCAGTACTTC. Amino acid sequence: CASSPGETQYF.

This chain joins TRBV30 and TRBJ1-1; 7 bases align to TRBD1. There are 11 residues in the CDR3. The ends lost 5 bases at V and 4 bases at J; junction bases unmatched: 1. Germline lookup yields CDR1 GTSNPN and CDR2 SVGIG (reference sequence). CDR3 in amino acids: CAWDRVTEAFF. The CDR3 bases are TGTGCCTGGGACAGGGTCACTGAAGCTTTCTTT.

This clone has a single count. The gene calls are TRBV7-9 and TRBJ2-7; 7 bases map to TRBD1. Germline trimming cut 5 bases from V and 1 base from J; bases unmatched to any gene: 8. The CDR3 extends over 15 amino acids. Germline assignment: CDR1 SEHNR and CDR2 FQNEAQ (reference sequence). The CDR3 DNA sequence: TGTGCCAGCAGCCCCCGGGACAGAGAATCCTACGAGCAGTACTTC. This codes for CASSPRDRESYEQYF.

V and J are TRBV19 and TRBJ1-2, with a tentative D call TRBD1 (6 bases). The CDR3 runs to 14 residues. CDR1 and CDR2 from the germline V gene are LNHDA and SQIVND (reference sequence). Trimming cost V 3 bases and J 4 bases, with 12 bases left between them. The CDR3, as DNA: TGTGCCAGTAGTATCAGGGGAGGGTTCTATGGCTACACCTTC. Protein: CASSIRGGFYGYTF.

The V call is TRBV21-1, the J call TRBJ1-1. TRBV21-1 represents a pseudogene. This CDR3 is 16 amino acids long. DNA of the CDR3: TGTGCCAGCAGCAAAGGGGATCCCGAGGGGAACACTGAAGCTTTCTTT. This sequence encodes CASSKGDPEGNTEAFF.

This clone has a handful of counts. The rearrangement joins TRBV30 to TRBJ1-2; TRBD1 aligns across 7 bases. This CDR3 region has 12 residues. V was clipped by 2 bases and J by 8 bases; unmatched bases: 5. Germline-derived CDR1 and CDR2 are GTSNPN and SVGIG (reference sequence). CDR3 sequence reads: CAWSRQGGGYTF. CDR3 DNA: TGTGCCTGGAGTAGACAGGGTGGAGGCTACACCTTC.

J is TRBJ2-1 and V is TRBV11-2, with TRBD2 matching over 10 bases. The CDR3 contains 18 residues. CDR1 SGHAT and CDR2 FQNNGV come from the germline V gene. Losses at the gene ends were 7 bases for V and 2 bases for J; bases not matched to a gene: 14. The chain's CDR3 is CASTSPRAGTSAYNEQFF. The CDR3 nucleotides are TGTGCCAGCACCTCTCCCAGGGCCGGGACTAGCGCCTACAATGAGCAGTTCTTC.

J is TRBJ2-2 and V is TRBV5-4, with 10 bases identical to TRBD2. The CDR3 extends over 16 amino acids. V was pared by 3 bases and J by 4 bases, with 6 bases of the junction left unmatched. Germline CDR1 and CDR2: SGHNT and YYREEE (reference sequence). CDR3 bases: TGTGCCAGCAGCTCCGTCACTAGCGGGATCACCGGGGAGCTGTTTTTT. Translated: CASSSVTSGITGELFF.